The 22 T cell receptor beta chains presented below share a single source sample, sequenced in a study of T cells in Graves' hyperthyroidism and ophthalmopathy. RNA transcripts provided the source from which TCR beta CDR3 regions were amplified. TCR CDR3 regions were first amplified by RT-PCR with HTBI primers. Each CDR3 protein gets one entry after TCRdb re-called the multiplex PCR reads with MiXCR. The top ten hold roughly 24% of the sample, which has more than 300,000 distinct CDR3 sequences, about 15% seen once. Sample: blood. The receptors derive from a woman between 25 and 40 years old with Graves' hyperthyroidism.

V usage is TRBV24-1 and J usage is TRBJ2-3; D ambiguous. The CDR3 is 12 residues long. Germline V gene data show CDR1 as KGHDR and CDR2 as SFDVKD. The ends were cut back, 10 bases at V and 3 bases at J, with 10 bases in the middle. CDR3 bases: TGTGCCACTTCCACTCTAACAGATACGCAGTATTTT. Translation: CATSTLTDTQYF.

The chain joins TRBV19 to TRBJ2-5; weak D call: TRBD1 (6 bases). Germline CDR1 and CDR2: LNHDA and SQIVND (reference sequence). Trimming took 3 bases from V and 5 from J, leaving 13 bases between them. This CDR3 spans 14 amino acids. For the CDR3, the DNA is TGTGCCAGTAGTATGGGACAAGGGTTCGAGACCCAGTACTTC. It encodes CASSMGQGFETQYF.

This clonotype came up many times. The chain links TRBV29-1 to TRBJ1-2, with TRBD1 identical over 7 bases. J gave up 4 bases and V 4 bases, and 12 bases lay outside the gene matches. The CDR3 loop spans 15 amino acids. Germline V gives CDR1 SQVTM, CDR2 ANQGSEA. The DNA of the CDR3 is TGCAGCGTTGGGCCCTTCGGACAGGCCTTCTATGGCTACACCTTC. Translating gives CSVGPFGQAFYGYTF. Full variable domain (outside the CDR3, taken from reference TRBV29-1 and TRBJ1-2): SAVISQKPSRDICQRGTSLTIQCQVDSQVTMMFWYRQQPGQSLTLIATANQGSEATYESGFVIDKFPISRPNLTFSTLTVSNMSPEDSSIYLCSVGPFGQAFYGYTFGSGTRLTVV.

V gene TRBV13 combines with J gene TRBJ2-7; 7 nucleotides match TRBD2. J lost 0 bases, V lost 6 bases, and 5 bases had no gene match. This CDR3 spans 14 amino acids. In germline, CDR1 is PRHDT, CDR2 FYEKMQ (reference sequence). CDR3 bases: TGTGCCAGCAGAAGAGGGACTACCTCCTACGAGCAGTACTTC. This encodes CASRRGTTSYEQYF.

This clonotype was counted a few times. The rearrangement uses TRBV5-8 and TRBJ2-1; D tentatively fits TRBD1 or TRBD2 (5 bases each). This CDR3 has 13 residues. Germline V gene data show CDR1 as SGHTS and CDR2 as YDEGEE. V dropped 4 bases and J dropped 14 bases, with 19 bases sitting between them. The CDR3 region is CASSGGPPFRKFF. CDR3 coding DNA: TGTGCCAGCAGCGGGGGACCCCCCTTTAGGAAGTTCTTC.

This clonotype was observed a few times. This sequence joins TRBV27 and TRBJ2-2; the match to TRBD1 covers 7 bases. Germline CDR1 is MNHEY and CDR2 is SMNVEV (reference sequence). The CDR3 length is 15 residues. Trimming took 5 bases from V and 4 from J; bases not matched to a gene: 7. CDR3 residues: CASSGTGVSTGELFF. CDR3 DNA: TGTGCCAGCAGTGGTACAGGGGTTAGCACCGGGGAGCTGTTTTTT.

This clonotype was detected a few times. V usage is TRBV30 and J usage is TRBJ2-3; possibly TRBD1 or TRBD2 for D (6 bases each). Germline V lookup: CDR1 GTSNPN, CDR2 SVGIG (reference sequence). The CDR3 has 15 residues. Trimming stripped 0 bases from V and 8 bases from J, with 18 bases between. CDR3 region: CAWSVGGAGSRTQYF. The CDR3 region has the DNA TGTGCCTGGAGTGTTGGGGGCGCGGGGTCCCGTACGCAGTATTTT.

The V and J genes are TRBV20-1 and TRBJ2-1, with 7 positions matching TRBD2. V shed 1 base, J shed 2 bases, and the junction held 26 bases outside the gene matches. CDR1 and CDR2 (germline): DFQATT, SNEGSKA (reference sequence). This CDR3 comprises 22 residues. CDR3 region: CSARGGTFVGTGGRVTYNEQFF. CDR3 nucleotide sequence: TGCAGTGCTAGAGGAGGGACTTTCGTCGGGACTGGCGGGAGAGTAACCTACAATGAGCAGTTCTTC.

About this clonotype itself: A much bigger clone sits one base away, suggesting this may be a read error. The V and J genes are TRBV13 and TRBJ2-1, with TRBD2 matching 13 bases. The CDR3 sequence is 15 residues long. Germline V gene lookup returns CDR1 PRHDT and CDR2 FYEKMQ (reference sequence). CDR3: CAGSYTGLAGSEQFF. The CDR3, as DNA: TGTGCCGGCAGCTACACGGGACTAGCGGGAAGTGAGCAGTTCTTC.

This clonotype was recorded a few times. This chain links TRBV20-1 with TRBJ2-1; no reliable D call. The CDR3 extends over 12 amino acids. V lost 1 base, J lost 5 bases, and 6 bases lay in between. Germline V lookup: CDR1 DFQATT, CDR2 SNEGSKA (reference sequence). CDR3 sequence: CSARVVNNEQFF. The CDR3 DNA reads TGCAGTGCTAGAGTAGTTAACAATGAGCAGTTCTTC.

This clonotype was counted only a few times. The gene calls are TRBV19 and TRBJ1-6; D is unresolved. This CDR3 has 15 residues. Germline CDR1 and CDR2: LNHDA and SQIVND (reference sequence). V was trimmed by 5 bases and J by 3 bases, leaving 11 bases between them. The CDR3 nucleotides are TGTGCCAGTAGTGGGTCCGGAGTCTATAATTCACCCCTCCACTTT. It is translated as CASSGSGVYNSPLHF. Full variable domain (missing parts from reference TRBV19 and TRBJ1-6): DGGITQSPKYLFRKEGQNVTLSCEQNLNHDAMYWYRQDPGQGLRLIYYSQIVNDFQKGDIAEGYSVSREKKESFPLTVTSAQKNPTAFYLCASSGSGVYNSPLHFGNGTRLTVT.

This clonotype was seen at least ten times. The rearrangement uses TRBV10-3 and TRBJ2-7, with D tentatively TRBD1 (6 bases). This CDR3 contains 12 residues. V was clipped by 8 bases and J by 1 base, with 9 bases between them. Germline CDR1 reads ENHRY; CDR2 reads SYGVKD. CDR3 protein: CAIQGISYEQYF. CDR3 nucleotides: TGTGCCATCCAGGGGATATCCTACGAGCAGTACTTC.

This clonotype was picked up many times. The V and J genes are TRBV28 and TRBJ1-5; D gene unclear. In germline, CDR1 is MDHEN, CDR2 SYDVKM. This CDR3 is built from 12 residues. V shed 7 bases and J shed 7 bases, with 11 bases lying between them. The chain's CDR3 is CASNPPMQPQHF. For the CDR3, the DNA is TGTGCCAGCAATCCCCCGATGCAGCCCCAGCATTTT.

This clonotype was recorded at least ten times. The CDR3 DNA reads TGTGCCAGCAGTTCGTCGGGTTTCTACAATGAGCAGTTCTTC. Amino acids: CASSSSGFYNEQFF. V is TRBV6-2 or TRBV6-3 and J is TRBJ2-1; no definite D call. The CDR3 contains 14 residues. V lost 4 bases and J 3 bases, leaving 10 bases between the germline ends. CDR1 and CDR2 from the germline V gene are MNHEY and SVGEGT.

This clonotype was counted at least ten times. The chain employs TRBV7-8 and TRBJ1-1; D ambiguous. The germline gives CDR1 SGHVS, CDR2 FQNEAQ. The CDR3 covers 13 residues. Trimming shortened V by 0 bases and J by 6 bases, and 8 bases separated the two germline ends. The CDR3 is CASSLAGIPEAFF. CDR3 nucleotides: TGTGCCAGCAGCTTAGCCGGGATTCCTGAAGCTTTCTTT.

This clonotype turned up a few times. CDR3 sequence (DNA): TGTGCCAGCAGTTCTCGACCGGGACAGCTAGAAGAGACCCAGTACTTC. Translated: CASSSRPGQLEETQYF. The gene calls are TRBV6-2 or TRBV6-3 and TRBJ2-5; 7 bases line up with TRBD1. This CDR3 has 16 residues. Germline assignment: CDR1 MNHEY and CDR2 SVGEGT. V dropped 4 bases and J dropped 3; count of bases not matched to a gene: 11.

The sample holds a few counts of this clonotype. V is TRBV7-3 and J is TRBJ2-1; 10 bases map to TRBD2. Looked up from germline, CDR1 is SGHTA and CDR2 is FQGTGA. Unmatched junction bases numbered 10, after V lost 5 bases and J lost 15 bases. The CDR3 has 13 amino acids. DNA for the CDR3: TGTGCCAGCAGCCTAGAAGCGGGAGGGCCAAGGTTCTTC. As protein: CASSLEAGGPRFF.

The sample holds a few counts of this clonotype. This sequence joins TRBV18 and TRBJ1-1; D unresolved. The CDR3 has 13 amino acids. The germline CDR1 and CDR2 sequences are KGHSH and LQKENI. Trimming stripped 3 bases from V and 0 bases from J, with 5 bases between. The CDR3 DNA follows: TGTGCCAGCTCACCGAAGGTGAACACTGAAGCTTTCTTT. Amino acids: CASSPKVNTEAFF.

This clonotype was seen at least ten times. The chain employs TRBV11-2 and TRBJ1-2; no definite D call. Trimming removed 2 bases at V and 7 bases at J, with 8 bases between. Germline V gene sequence: CDR1 SGHAT, CDR2 FQNNGV. There are 12 residues in the CDR3. In DNA, the CDR3 is TGTGCCAGCAGCTTACATTTAGTTGGCTACACCTTC. Amino acids: CASSLHLVGYTF.

The V call is TRBV6-4, the J call TRBJ2-1; perhaps D is TRBD1 or TRBD2 (6 bases each). The length of the CDR3 is 13 residues. In germline, CDR1 is MRHNA, CDR2 SNTAGT. The V end lost 6 bases, the J end lost 9 bases, and 15 bases lay between the germline ends. The CDR3: CASRPGLGAEQFF. DNA of the CDR3: TGTGCCAGCAGACCGGGACTGGGGGCTGAGCAGTTCTTC.

The chain joins TRBV4-3 to TRBJ2-7; 13 bases line up with TRBD2. Per the germline V gene, CDR1 is LGHNA and CDR2 is YSLEER. CDR3 size: 17 residues. After removal of 0 bases from V and 8 bases from J, the junction contained 10 bases not matched to a gene. The CDR3 DNA sequence: TGCGCCAGCAGCCAAGATGCTACCTGGACTAGCGGGAGTAAGCAGTACTTC. Translation: CASSQDATWTSGSKQYF.

This clonotype was seen more than once but under ten times. The J gene is TRBJ2-7, the V gene TRBV18; 7 bases map to TRBD1. V was clipped by 4 bases and J by 7 bases; unmatched bases: 13. CDR3 length equals 15 residues. The germline V gene encodes CDR1 KGHSH and CDR2 LQKENI. The chain's CDR3 is CASSRDRVISGEQYF. In DNA, the CDR3 is TGTGCCAGCTCACGCGACAGGGTCATCTCGGGGGAGCAGTACTTC.